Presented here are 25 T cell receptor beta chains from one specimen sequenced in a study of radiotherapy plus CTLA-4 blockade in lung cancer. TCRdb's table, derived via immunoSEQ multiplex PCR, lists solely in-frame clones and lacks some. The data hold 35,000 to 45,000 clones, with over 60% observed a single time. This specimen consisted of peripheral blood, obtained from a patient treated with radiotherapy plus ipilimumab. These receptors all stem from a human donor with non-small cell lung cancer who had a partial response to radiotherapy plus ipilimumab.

Written as DNA, the CDR3 is TGTGCCAGCAGTTCAACTGGGGCCAACGTCCTGACTTTC. Translated: CASSSTGANVLTF. The V call is TRBV6-6, the J call TRBJ2-6; D gene unclear. V lost 4 bases and J 2 bases, leaving 3 bases between the germline ends. Germline V lookup: CDR1 MNHNY, CDR2 SVGAGI (reference sequence). This CDR3 has 13 amino acids.

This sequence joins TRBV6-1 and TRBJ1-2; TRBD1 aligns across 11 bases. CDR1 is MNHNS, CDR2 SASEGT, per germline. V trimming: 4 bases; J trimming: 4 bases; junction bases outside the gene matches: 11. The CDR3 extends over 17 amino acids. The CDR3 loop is CASSAPRRDRGTYGYTF. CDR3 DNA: TGTGCCAGCAGTGCCCCGCGCCGGGACAGGGGGACCTATGGCTACACCTTC.

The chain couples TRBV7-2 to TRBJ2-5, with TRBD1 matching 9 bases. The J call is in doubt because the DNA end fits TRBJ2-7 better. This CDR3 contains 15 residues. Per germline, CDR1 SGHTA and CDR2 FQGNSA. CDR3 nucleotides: TGTGCCAGCAGCTTACGGGACAGGGCTACCTACGAGCAGTACTTC. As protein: CASSLRDRATYEQYF.

CDR3 bases: TGTGCCAGCAGCGTTCGGGACGGTTCAGGGGCCCAGTACTTC. Translated: CASSVRDGSGAQYF. This chain uses TRBV9 with TRBJ2-5, with a weak D call TRBD1 (6 bases). Trimming took 2 bases from V and 9 from J, leaving 17 bases between them. CDR1 is SGDLS and CDR2 is YYNGEE in the germline V gene. This CDR3 is 14 amino acids long.

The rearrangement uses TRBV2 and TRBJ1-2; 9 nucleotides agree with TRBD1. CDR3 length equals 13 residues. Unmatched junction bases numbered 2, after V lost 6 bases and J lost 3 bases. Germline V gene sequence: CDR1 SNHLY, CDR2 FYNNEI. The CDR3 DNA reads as TGTGCCAGCAGGGGACAGGGAGACTATGGCTACACCTTC. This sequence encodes CASRGQGDYGYTF.

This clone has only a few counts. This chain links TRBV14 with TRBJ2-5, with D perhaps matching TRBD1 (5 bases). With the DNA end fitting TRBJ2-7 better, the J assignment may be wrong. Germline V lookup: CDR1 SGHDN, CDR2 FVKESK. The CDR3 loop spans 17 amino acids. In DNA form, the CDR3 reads TGTGCCAGCAGCCAAGATCTTAGCCCAGGGTACTCCTACGAGCAGTACTTC. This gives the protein CASSQDLSPGYSYEQYF.

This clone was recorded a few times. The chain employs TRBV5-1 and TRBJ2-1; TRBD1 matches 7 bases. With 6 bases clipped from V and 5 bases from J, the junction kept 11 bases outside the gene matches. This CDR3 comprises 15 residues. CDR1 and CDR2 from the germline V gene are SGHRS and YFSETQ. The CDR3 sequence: CASKRGDRLNNEQFF. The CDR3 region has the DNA TGCGCCAGCAAGCGTGGGGACAGACTAAACAATGAGCAGTTCTTC.

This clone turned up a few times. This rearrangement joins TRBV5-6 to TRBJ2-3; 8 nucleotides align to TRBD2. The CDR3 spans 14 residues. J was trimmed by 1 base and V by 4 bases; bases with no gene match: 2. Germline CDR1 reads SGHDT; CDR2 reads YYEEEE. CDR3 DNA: TGTGCCAGCAGCGTGACTAGCGGCACAGATACGCAGTATTTT. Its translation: CASSVTSGTDTQYF.

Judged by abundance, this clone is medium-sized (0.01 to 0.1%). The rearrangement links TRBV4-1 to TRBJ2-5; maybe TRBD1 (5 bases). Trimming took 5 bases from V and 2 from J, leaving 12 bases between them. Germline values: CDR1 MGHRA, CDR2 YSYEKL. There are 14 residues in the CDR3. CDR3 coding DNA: TGCGCCAGCAGCGCCCCAGGGTCACAAGAGACCCAGTACTTC. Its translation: CASSAPGSQETQYF.

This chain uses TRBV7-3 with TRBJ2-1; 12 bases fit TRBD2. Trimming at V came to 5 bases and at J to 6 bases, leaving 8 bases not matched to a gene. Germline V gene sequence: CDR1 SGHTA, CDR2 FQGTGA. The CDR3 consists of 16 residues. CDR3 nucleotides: TGTGCCAGCAGCCCAACCCGACTAGCGGGGGCCAATGAGCAGTTCTTC. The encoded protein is CASSPTRLAGANEQFF.

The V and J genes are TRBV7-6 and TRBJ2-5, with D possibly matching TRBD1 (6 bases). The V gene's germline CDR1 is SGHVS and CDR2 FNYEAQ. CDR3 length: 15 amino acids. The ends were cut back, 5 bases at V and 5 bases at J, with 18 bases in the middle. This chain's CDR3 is CASSRAEGVAETQYF. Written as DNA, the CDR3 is TGTGCCAGCAGCCGGGCAGAGGGGGTAGCTGAGACCCAGTACTTC.

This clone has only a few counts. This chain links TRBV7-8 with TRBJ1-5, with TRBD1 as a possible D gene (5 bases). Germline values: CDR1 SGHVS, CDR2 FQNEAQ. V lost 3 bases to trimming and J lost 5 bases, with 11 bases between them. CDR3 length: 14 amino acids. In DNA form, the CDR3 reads TGTGCCAGCAGCTTCGGGGGACCCTATCAGCCCCAGCATTTT. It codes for CASSFGGPYQPQHF. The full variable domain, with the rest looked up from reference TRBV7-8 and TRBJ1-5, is GAGVSQSPRYKVAKRGQDVALRCDPISGHVSLFWYQQALGQGPEFLTYFQNEAQLDKSGLPSDRFFAERPEGSVSTLKIQRTQQEDSAVYLCASSFGGPYQPQHFGDGTRLSIL.

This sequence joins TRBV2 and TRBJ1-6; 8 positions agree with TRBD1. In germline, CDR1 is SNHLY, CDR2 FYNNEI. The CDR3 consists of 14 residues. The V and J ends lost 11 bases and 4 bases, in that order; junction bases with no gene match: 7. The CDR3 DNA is TGTGCCGGTAGACAGGGGCGGTATAATTCACCCCTCCACTTT. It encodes CAGRQGRYNSPLHF.

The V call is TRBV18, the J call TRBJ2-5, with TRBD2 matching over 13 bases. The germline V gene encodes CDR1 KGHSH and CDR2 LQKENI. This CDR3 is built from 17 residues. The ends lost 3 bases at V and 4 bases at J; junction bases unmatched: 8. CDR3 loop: CASSPGLAGLMPETQYF. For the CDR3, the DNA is TGTGCCAGCTCACCGGGACTAGCGGGACTCATGCCAGAGACCCAGTACTTC.

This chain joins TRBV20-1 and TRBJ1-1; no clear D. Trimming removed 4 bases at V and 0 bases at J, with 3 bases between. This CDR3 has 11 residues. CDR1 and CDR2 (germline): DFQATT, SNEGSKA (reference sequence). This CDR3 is CSATVNTEAFF. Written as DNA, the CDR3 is TGCAGTGCTACAGTGAACACTGAAGCTTTCTTT.

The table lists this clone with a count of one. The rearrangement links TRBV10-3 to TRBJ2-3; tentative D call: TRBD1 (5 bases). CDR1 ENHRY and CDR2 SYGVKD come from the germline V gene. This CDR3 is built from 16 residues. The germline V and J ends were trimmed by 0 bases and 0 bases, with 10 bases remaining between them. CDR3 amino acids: CAISESFQGSTDTQYF. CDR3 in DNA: TGTGCCATCAGTGAGTCGTTCCAGGGAAGCACAGATACGCAGTATTTT.

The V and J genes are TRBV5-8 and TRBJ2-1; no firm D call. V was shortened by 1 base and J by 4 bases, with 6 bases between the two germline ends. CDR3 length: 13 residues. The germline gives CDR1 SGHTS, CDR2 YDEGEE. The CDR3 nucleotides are TGTGCCAGCAGCTTGATCGGGTACAATGAGCAGTTCTTC. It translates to CASSLIGYNEQFF.

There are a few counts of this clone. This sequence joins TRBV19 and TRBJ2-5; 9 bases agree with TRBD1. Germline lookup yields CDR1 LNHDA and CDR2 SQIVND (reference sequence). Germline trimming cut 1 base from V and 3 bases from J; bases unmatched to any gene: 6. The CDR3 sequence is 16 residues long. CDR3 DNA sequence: TGTGCCAGTAGTATAGGGGACAGGGTTGTGAAAGAGACCCAGTACTTC. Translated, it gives CASSIGDRVVKETQYF.

The CDR3 here is CASSSGGGMYF. CDR3 coding DNA: TGCGCCAGCAGCTCGGGGGGAGGGATGTACTTC. The V call is TRBV5-1, the J call TRBJ2-7; 7 bases line up with TRBD2. V lost 3 bases and J lost 12; bases outside the gene matches: 6. The CDR3 is 11 amino acids. Germline-derived CDR1 and CDR2 are SGHRS and YFSETQ.

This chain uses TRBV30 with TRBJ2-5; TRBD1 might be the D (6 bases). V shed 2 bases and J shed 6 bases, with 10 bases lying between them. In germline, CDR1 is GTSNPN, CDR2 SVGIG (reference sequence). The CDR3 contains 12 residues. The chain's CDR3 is CAWSPQGKTQYF. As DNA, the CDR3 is TGTGCCTGGAGTCCCCAGGGGAAGACCCAGTACTTC.

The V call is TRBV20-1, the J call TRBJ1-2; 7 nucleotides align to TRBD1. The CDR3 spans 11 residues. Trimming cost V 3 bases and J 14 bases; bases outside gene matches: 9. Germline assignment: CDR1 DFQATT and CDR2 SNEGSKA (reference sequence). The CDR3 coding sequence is TGCAGTGCTAGTCGTGGACAGGTCAGGACCTTC. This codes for CSASRGQVRTF.

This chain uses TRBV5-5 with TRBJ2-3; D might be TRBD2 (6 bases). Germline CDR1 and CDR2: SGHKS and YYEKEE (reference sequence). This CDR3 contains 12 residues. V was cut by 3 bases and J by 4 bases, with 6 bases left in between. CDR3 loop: CASSWGADTQYF. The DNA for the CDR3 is TGTGCCAGCAGCTGGGGGGCAGATACGCAGTATTTT.

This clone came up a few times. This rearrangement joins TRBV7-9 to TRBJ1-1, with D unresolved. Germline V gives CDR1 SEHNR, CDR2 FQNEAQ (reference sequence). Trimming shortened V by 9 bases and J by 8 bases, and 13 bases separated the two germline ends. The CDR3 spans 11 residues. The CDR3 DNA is TGTGCCAGTAGTCCCGGACTCGAAGCTTTCTTT. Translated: CASSPGLEAFF.

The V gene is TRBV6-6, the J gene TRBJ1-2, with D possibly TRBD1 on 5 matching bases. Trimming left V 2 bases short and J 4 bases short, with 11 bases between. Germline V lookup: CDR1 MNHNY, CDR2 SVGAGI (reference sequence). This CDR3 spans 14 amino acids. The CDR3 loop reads CASSYRQGAYGYTF. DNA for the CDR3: TGTGCCAGCAGTTACCGCCAGGGCGCCTATGGCTACACCTTC.

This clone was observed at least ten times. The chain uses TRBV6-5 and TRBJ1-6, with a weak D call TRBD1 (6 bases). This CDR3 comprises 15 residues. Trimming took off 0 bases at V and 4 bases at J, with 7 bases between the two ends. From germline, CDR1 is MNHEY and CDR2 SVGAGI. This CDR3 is CASSYSGQYNSPLHF. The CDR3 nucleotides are TGTGCCAGCAGTTACTCCGGACAGTATAATTCACCCCTCCACTTT.